This T cell receptor beta chain was found in a study of T cell repertoires in cytomegalovirus infection. At the level of the study: Both CMV infection and a matching HLA type were indicated by public TCR beta signatures. Study-wide results and limits: Identification of carriers of CMV plus the relevant HLA was achieved through cumulative public TCR beta family frequency.

A single record per CDR3 protein comes from TCRdb applying MiXCR to the reads. The sample carries more than 350,000 distinct CDR3 sequences, about 33% recorded once. On this clonotype itself: No antigen is known for it.

The CDR3 has 14 amino acids. CDR1 is ENHRY and CDR2 is SYGVKD in the germline V gene. After removal of 7 bases from V and 8 bases from J, the junction contained 8 bases not matched to a gene. What was sequenced was PBMCs. This TCR derives from a human donor in good health (CMV status not recorded). Some clones in this sample may be carry-over from other donors' samples. The V call is TRBV10-3, the J call TRBJ1-4, with 9 bases that match TRBD1. The CDR3 sequence is CAIILTGGNEKLFF. The CDR3 DNA sequence: TGTGCCATCATCCTGACAGGGGGTAACGAAAAACTGTTTTTT.